One and the same sample provided the 16 T cell receptor beta chains below, sequenced in a study of shared clonotypes between healthy human individuals. This table comes from immunoSEQ multiplex PCR, and its TCRdb copy is limited to in-frame clones, with some not included. The sample lists 2.3 million or so clones; 80% to 95% were seen once. Sequencing was performed on naive CD4+ T cells from PBMCs. Subset noted: CD45RA+ positively selected. These receptors were collected from a man younger than 35 in good health. Some clones in this sample may be carry-over from other donors' samples.

The CDR3 region is CASRLAVLYQETQYF. The CDR3 DNA is TGTGCCAGCAGGCTAGCGGTTCTGTACCAAGAGACCCAGTACTTC. The chain carries TRBV28 and TRBJ2-5; TRBD2 matches at 7 bases. The CDR3 loop spans 15 amino acids. From germline, CDR1 is MDHEN and CDR2 SYDVKM. The V segment lost 6 bases and the J segment 0 bases; nucleotides outside the gene matches: 7.

Remarks on this clone: At the DNA level, this CDR3 is encoded by other sequences in the same sample as well. This chain links TRBV7-2 with TRBJ1-3; D is undetermined. Between the trimmed V and J ends, which lost 0 bases and 4 bases, there was a span of 7 bases. CDR1 and CDR2 from the germline V gene are SGHTA and FQGNSA. The CDR3 spans 14 residues. The CDR3 spells CASSLARSGNTIYF. In DNA form, the CDR3 reads TGTGCCAGCAGCTTAGCCAGGAGCGGAAACACCATATATTTT. The whole variable domain, remainder taken from reference TRBV7-2 and TRBJ1-3, is GAGVSQSPSNKVTEKGKDVELRCDPISGHTALYWYRQSLGQGLEFLIYFQGNSAPDKSGLPSDRFSAERTGGSVSTLTIQRTQQEDSAVYLCASSLARSGNTIYFGEGSWLTVV.

Details on this clone: This same CDR3 is encoded by further DNA sequences in the sample. V and J are TRBV7-3 and TRBJ2-5; tentative D call: TRBD1 (5 bases). V was clipped by 5 bases and J by 2 bases, with 9 bases between them. CDR3 length: 13 amino acids. CDR1 is SGHTA and CDR2 is FQGTGA in the germline V gene. CDR3 sequence reads: CASSPSGQETQYF. The CDR3 region has the DNA TGTGCCAGCAGCCCCTCAGGGCAAGAGACCCAGTACTTC.

There are a few counts of this clone. V and J are TRBV10-1 and TRBJ1-5, with TRBD1 matching over 7 bases. V lost 7 bases, J lost 0 bases, and 9 bases stayed unmatched. Germline V gene lookup returns CDR1 WNHNN and CDR2 SYGVQD (reference sequence). CDR3 length: 16 amino acids. CDR3 sequence reads: CASTPTGDDSNQPQHF. CDR3 nucleotides: TGCGCCAGCACCCCAACAGGGGACGATAGCAATCAGCCCCAGCATTTT.

This chain connects TRBV28 to TRBJ1-1, with TRBD1 as a possible D gene (6 bases). The CDR3 is 15 residues long. Germline CDR1 and CDR2: MDHEN and SYDVKM. V lost 6 bases, J lost 2 bases, and 16 bases lay in between. The CDR3 sequence is CASRRTGGANTEAFF. DNA for the CDR3: TGTGCCAGCAGGCGTACGGGGGGCGCTAACACTGAAGCTTTCTTT.

The V call is TRBV28, the J call TRBJ1-2; D is ambiguous. Germline-derived CDR1 and CDR2 are MDHEN and SYDVKM. The CDR3 length is 15 residues. V dropped 6 bases and J dropped 2 bases, with 16 bases sitting between them. The CDR3 sequence is CASSRRWTSNYGYTF. The CDR3 DNA follows: TGTGCCAGCAGCCGTCGGTGGACCTCAAACTATGGCTACACCTTC.

The chain carries TRBV7-3 and TRBJ2-1; maybe TRBD2 (5 bases). Per the germline V gene, CDR1 is SGHTA and CDR2 is FQGTGA. The CDR3 runs to 15 residues. V was trimmed by 3 bases and J by 7 bases, leaving 16 bases between them. CDR3 loop: CASSFRAGVTNEQFF. In nucleotides, the CDR3 is TGTGCCAGCAGCTTTAGGGCCGGGGTAACGAATGAGCAGTTCTTC.

This clone occurred once. The chain combines TRBV15 with TRBJ2-3, with 10 nucleotides matching TRBD2. With 5 bases clipped from V and 2 bases from J, the junction kept 19 bases outside the gene matches. The germline V gene encodes CDR1 LNHNV and CDR2 YYDKDF (reference sequence). This CDR3 contains 20 residues. The CDR3 sequence is CATSSLGASGSRWITDTQYF. CDR3 sequence (DNA): TGTGCCACCAGCTCCCTAGGGGCTAGCGGGAGTAGGTGGATCACAGATACGCAGTATTTT.

A word on this clone: Within the sample, other DNA sequences also encode this same CDR3. The CDR3 DNA follows: TGTGCCAGTAGAAACTATGGCTACACCTTC. It codes for CASRNYGYTF. The V and J genes are TRBV2 and TRBJ1-2, with unresolved D. The V gene lost 9 bases and the J gene lost 2 bases, with 4 bases spanning the gap. CDR1 is SNHLY and CDR2 is FYNNEI in the germline V gene. The CDR3 totals 10 residues.

V usage is TRBV2 and J usage is TRBJ1-2; D not certain. The germline CDR1 and CDR2 sequences are SNHLY and FYNNEI. V gave up 3 bases and J gave up 2 bases, with 7 bases separating them. This CDR3 is 13 amino acids long. CDR3 bases: TGTGCCAGCAGTGAGACAAGAAACTATGGCTACACCTTC. Its translation is CASSETRNYGYTF.

The genes are TRBV27 and TRBJ2-1; D gene uncertain. The germline gives CDR1 MNHEY, CDR2 SMNVEV (reference sequence). This CDR3 spans 11 amino acids. V was shortened by 8 bases and J by 10 bases, with 12 bases between the two germline ends. The chain's CDR3 is CASLLGPEQFF. The CDR3 DNA sequence: TGTGCCAGCCTCCTAGGACCCGAGCAGTTCTTC.

A few counts support this clone. The CDR3 region has the DNA TGTGCCAGTAGACGGGCCAATCCGACCGGGGAGCTGTTTTTT. Amino acid sequence: CASRRANPTGELFF. The chain combines TRBV19 with TRBJ2-2, with unresolved D. The CDR3 runs to 14 residues. Germline lookup yields CDR1 LNHDA and CDR2 SQIVND (reference sequence). Trimming took off 6 bases at V and 5 bases at J, with 13 bases between the two ends.

The rearrangement joins TRBV2 to TRBJ1-1, with 7 positions matching TRBD1. Per germline, CDR1 SNHLY and CDR2 FYNNEI. Unmatched junction bases numbered 10, after V lost 4 bases and J lost 5 bases. The CDR3 contains 15 residues. The CDR3 nucleotides read TGTGCCAGCAGTGGAGCCGAGGGGGCGGAGACTGAAGCTTTCTTT. It specifies CASSGAEGAETEAFF.

J is TRBJ1-1 and V is TRBV28; D perhaps matches TRBD1 (5 bases). V was trimmed by 3 bases and J by 6 bases, leaving 14 bases between them. Germline CDR1 is MDHEN and CDR2 is SYDVKM. The CDR3 covers 14 residues. In nucleotides, the CDR3 is TGTGCCAGCAGTTTCCCCAGGGATGTCGCTGAAGCTTTCTTT. This codes for CASSFPRDVAEAFF. The full variable domain, completed using reference TRBV28 and TRBJ1-1, is DVKVTQSSRYLVKRTGEKVFLECVQDMDHENMFWYRQDPGLGLRLIYFSYDVKMKEKGDIPEGYSVSREKKERFSLILESASTNQTSMYLCASSFPRDVAEAFFGQGTRLTVV.

The chain is built from TRBV18 and TRBJ2-1; D unclear. The CDR3 loop spans 14 amino acids. The germline gives CDR1 KGHSH, CDR2 LQKENI. Between the trimmed V and J ends, which lost 1 base and 10 bases, there was a span of 14 bases. CDR3 protein: CASSPLPANSEQFF. In DNA form, the CDR3 reads TGTGCCAGCTCACCACTCCCAGCTAACAGCGAGCAGTTCTTC.

V is TRBV5-1 and J is TRBJ2-3; D is perhaps TRBD2 (6 bases). The CDR3 consists of 13 residues. Germline assignment: CDR1 SGHRS and CDR2 YFSETQ. Trimming took off 7 bases at V and 4 bases at J, with 13 bases between the two ends. CDR3 loop: CASAMGGSDTQYF. The CDR3 DNA is TGCGCCAGCGCGATGGGGGGTTCAGATACGCAGTATTTT. The full variable domain, its missing parts supplied by reference TRBV5-1 and TRBJ2-3, is KAGVTQTPRYLIKTRGQQVTLSCSPISGHRSVSWYQQTPGQGLQFLFEYFSETQRNKGNFPGRFSGRQFSNSRSEMNVSTLELGDSALYLCASAMGGSDTQYFGPGTRLTVL.